This note documents a single T cell receptor (beta chain) sequence. Generated by immunoSEQ multiplex PCR, the TCRdb table keeps only in-frame clones and is missing some. Here the sample spans about 380,000 clones, approximately 90% being singletons. This entry is derived from a study of blood T cell repertoires in COVID-19. This sequence was found in a young woman who had recovered from COVID-19. Sequencing was done on a sample of PBMCs or T cells enriched from blood (not recorded which).

This CDR3 reads CASSLGQGVRNTEAFF. DNA for the CDR3: TGTGCCAGCAGCTTGGGACAGGGGGTAAGGAACACTGAAGCTTTCTTT. The J gene is TRBJ1-1, the V gene TRBV5-4, with 9 bases lining up with TRBD1. J was trimmed by 1 base and V by 0 bases; bases with no gene match: 4. The CDR3 extends over 16 amino acids. From germline, CDR1 is SGHNT and CDR2 YYREEE (reference sequence).